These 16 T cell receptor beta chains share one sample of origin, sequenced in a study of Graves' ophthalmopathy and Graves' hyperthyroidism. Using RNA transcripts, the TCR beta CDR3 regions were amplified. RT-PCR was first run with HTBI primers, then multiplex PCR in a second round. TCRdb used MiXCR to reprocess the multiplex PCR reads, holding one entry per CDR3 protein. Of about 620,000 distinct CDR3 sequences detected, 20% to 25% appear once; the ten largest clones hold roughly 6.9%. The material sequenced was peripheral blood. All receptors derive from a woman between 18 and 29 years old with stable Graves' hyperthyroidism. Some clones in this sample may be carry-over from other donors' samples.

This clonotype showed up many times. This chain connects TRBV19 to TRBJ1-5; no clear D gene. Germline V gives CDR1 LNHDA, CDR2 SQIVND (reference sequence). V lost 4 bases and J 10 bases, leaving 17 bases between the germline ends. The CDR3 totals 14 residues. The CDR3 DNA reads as TGTGCCAGTAGTACCCAGGACGGCCTTGACCCCCAGCATTTT. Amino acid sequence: CASSTQDGLDPQHF.

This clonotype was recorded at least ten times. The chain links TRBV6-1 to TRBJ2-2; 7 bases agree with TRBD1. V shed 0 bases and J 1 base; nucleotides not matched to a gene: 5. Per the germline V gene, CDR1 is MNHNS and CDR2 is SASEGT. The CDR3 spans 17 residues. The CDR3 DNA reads TGTGCCAGCAGTGAAGCAACGGGACAGATGAACACCGGGGAGCTGTTTTTT. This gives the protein CASSEATGQMNTGELFF.

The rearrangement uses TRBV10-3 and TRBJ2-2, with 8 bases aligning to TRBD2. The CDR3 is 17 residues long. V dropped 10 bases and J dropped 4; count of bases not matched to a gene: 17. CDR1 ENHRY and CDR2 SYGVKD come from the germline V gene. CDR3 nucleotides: TGTGCCACCCCCCGAAAGGAGGCGGGAGGTATCACCGGGGAGCTGTTTTTT. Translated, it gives CATPRKEAGGITGELFF.

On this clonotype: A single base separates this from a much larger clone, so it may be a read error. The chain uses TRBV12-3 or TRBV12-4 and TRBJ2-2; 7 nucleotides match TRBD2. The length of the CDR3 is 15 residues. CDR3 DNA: TGTGCCAGCAGTTTTCTAGCGGTAAACACCGGGGAGCTGTGTTTT. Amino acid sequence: CASSFLAVNTGELCF.

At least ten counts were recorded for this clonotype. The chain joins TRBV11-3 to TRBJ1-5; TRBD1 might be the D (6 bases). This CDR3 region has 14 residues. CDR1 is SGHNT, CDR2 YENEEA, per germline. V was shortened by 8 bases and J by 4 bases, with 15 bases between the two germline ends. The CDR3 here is CASLRGERNQPQHF. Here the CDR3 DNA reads TGTGCCAGCCTGAGGGGGGAGAGGAATCAGCCCCAGCATTTT.

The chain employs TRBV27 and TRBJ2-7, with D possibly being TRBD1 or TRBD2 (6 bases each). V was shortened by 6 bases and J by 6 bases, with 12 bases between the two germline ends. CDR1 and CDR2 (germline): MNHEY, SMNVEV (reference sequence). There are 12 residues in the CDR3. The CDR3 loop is CASRRGGSEQYF. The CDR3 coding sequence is TGTGCCAGCAGGAGAGGGGGGAGCGAGCAGTACTTC.

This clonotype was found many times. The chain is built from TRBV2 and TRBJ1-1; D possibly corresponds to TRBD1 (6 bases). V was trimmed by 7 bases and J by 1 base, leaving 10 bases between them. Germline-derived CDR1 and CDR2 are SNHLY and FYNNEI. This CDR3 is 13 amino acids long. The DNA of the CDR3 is TGTGCCAGCAACACGGACAGGAACACTGAAGCTTTCTTT. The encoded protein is CASNTDRNTEAFF.

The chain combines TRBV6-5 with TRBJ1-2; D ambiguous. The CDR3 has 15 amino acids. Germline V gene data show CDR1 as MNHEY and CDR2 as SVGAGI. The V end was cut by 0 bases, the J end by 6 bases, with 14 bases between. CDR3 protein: CASSYSNRDLNGYTF. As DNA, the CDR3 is TGTGCCAGCAGTTACTCGAATAGGGATCTGAATGGCTACACCTTC.

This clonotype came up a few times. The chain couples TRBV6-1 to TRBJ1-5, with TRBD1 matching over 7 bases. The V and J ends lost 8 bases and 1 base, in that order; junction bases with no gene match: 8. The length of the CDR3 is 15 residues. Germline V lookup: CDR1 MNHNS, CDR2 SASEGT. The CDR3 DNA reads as TGTGCCAGCGCAACAGGGGTCCAGAGCAATCAGCCCCAGCATTTT. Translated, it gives CASATGVQSNQPQHF.

The CDR3 is CASSYLDGYEQYF. In nucleotides, the CDR3 is TGTGCCAGCAGTTATTTGGACGGCTACGAGCAGTACTTC. This chain links TRBV6-5 with TRBJ2-7; D not resolved. Germline lookup yields CDR1 MNHEY and CDR2 SVGAGI. The CDR3 extends over 13 amino acids. Trimming shortened V by 3 bases and J by 3 bases, and 9 bases separated the two germline ends.

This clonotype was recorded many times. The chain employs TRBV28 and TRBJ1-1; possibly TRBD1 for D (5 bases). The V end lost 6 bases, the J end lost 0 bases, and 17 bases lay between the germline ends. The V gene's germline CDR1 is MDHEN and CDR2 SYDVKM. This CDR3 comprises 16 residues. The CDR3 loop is CASRPGGAHMNTEAFF. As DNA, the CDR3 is TGTGCCAGCAGACCCGGGGGAGCGCACATGAACACTGAAGCTTTCTTT. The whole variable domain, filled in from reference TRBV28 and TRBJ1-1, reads DVKVTQSSRYLVKRTGEKVFLECVQDMDHENMFWYRQDPGLGLRLIYFSYDVKMKEKGDIPEGYSVSREKKERFSLILESASTNQTSMYLCASRPGGAHMNTEAFFGQGTRLTVV.

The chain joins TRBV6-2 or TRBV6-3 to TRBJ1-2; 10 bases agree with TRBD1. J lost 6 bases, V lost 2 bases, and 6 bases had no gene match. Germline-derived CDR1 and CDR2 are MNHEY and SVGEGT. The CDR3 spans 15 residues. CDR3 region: CASSYRTGTGDGYTF. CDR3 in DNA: TGTGCCAGCAGTTACCGCACCGGGACAGGGGATGGCTACACCTTC.

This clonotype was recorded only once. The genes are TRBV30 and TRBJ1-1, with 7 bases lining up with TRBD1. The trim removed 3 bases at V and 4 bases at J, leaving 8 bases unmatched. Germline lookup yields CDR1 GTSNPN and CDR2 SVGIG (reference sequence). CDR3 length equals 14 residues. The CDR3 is CAWSLQGGGTEAFF. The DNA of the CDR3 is TGTGCCTGGAGCCTTCAGGGGGGCGGCACTGAAGCTTTCTTT.

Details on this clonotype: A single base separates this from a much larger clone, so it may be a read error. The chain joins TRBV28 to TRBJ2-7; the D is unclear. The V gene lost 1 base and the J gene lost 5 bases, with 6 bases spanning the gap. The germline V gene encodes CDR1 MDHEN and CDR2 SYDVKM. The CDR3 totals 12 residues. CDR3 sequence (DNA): TGTGCCAGCAGTTTATTAGACAACGAGCAGTACTTC. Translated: CASSLLDNEQYF.

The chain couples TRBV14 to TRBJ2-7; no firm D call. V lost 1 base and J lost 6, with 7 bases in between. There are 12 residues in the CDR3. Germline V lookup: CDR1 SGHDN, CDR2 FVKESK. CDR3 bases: TGTGCCAGCAGCCAAGTACGGACCGAGCAGTACTTC. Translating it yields CASSQVRTEQYF.

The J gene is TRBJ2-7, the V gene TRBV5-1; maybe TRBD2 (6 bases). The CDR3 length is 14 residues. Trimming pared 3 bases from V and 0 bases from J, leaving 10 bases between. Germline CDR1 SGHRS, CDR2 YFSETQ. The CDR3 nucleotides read TGCGCCAGCAGCTGGGGGGACCTCTCCTACGAGCAGTACTTC. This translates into CASSWGDLSYEQYF.